One sample yielded the 2 T cell receptor beta chains listed below, sequenced in a study of blood T cell repertoires in COVID-19. TCRdb's table, derived via immunoSEQ multiplex PCR, lists solely in-frame clones and lacks some. The sample lists about 70,000 clones, 75% to 85% occurring once. Input material: peripheral blood. The source of these receptors is a man aged 25-45 years with COVID-19, enrolled during active disease.

The chain carries TRBV28 and TRBJ1-5, with D tentatively TRBD1 (5 bases). The CDR3 spans 12 residues. Trimming took off 2 bases at V and 10 bases at J, with 9 bases between the two ends. CDR1 is MDHEN and CDR2 is SYDVKM in the germline V gene. In DNA, the CDR3 is TGTGCCAGCAGTTTACTGCAGGGACCCCAGCATTTT. Protein sequence: CASSLLQGPQHF.

V is TRBV10-3 and J is TRBJ2-7; 8 bases agree with TRBD1. This CDR3 contains 16 residues. The germline V gene encodes CDR1 ENHRY and CDR2 SYGVKD. Trimming cost V 4 bases and J 3 bases; bases outside gene matches: 11. Written as DNA, the CDR3 is TGTGCCATCAGTGGCCTGGACAGGGTCTATGTCTACGAGCAGTACTTC. Translating it yields CAISGLDRVYVYEQYF.